Below, 23 T cell receptor beta chains from the same sample are listed, as sequenced in a study of blood T cell repertoires in COVID-19. The repertoire was sequenced with immunoSEQ multiplex PCR; TCRdb's copy has only in-frame clones and lacks some. Counted here are approximately 110,000 clones, around four fifths occurring once; the ten biggest clones make up 6%. Sequenced material: peripheral blood. These receptor sequences come from a man older than 75 with COVID-19, enrolled during active disease.

The chain carries TRBV5-6 and TRBJ2-3, with D uncertain. With 0 bases removed from V and 6 bases from J, the gap between germline ends came to 14 bases. The CDR3 covers 15 residues. Germline CDR1 SGHDT, CDR2 YYEEEE. CDR3 amino acids: CASSLGWASSDTQYF. In DNA, the CDR3 is TGTGCCAGCAGCTTGGGCTGGGCATCATCCGATACGCAGTATTTT.

The V call is TRBV7-8, the J call TRBJ2-1; a weak D match, TRBD2 (6 bases). Trimming took 1 base from V and 4 from J, leaving 11 bases between them. CDR1 and CDR2 (germline): SGHVS, FQNEAQ. The CDR3 contains 15 residues. The CDR3 loop is CASSLVDGGYNEQFF. The CDR3 DNA sequence: TGTGCCAGCAGCTTAGTGGACGGGGGTTACAATGAGCAGTTCTTC.

The rearrangement links TRBV29-1 to TRBJ2-1, with 7 nucleotides matching TRBD2. The trim removed 4 bases at V and 1 base at J, leaving 7 bases unmatched. Germline CDR1 and CDR2: SQVTM and ANQGSEA. The CDR3 is made up of 15 amino acids. The CDR3 loop is CSVVGLVSSYNEQFF. As DNA, the CDR3 is TGCAGCGTTGTCGGACTAGTAAGTTCCTACAATGAGCAGTTCTTC.

This chain uses TRBV5-6 with TRBJ2-7; weak D call: TRBD2 (5 bases). Germline-derived CDR1 and CDR2 are SGHDT and YYEEEE. Trimming took off 4 bases at V and 2 bases at J, with 16 bases between the two ends. This CDR3 spans 15 amino acids. The DNA for the CDR3 is TGTGCCAGCAGCCTGAGCCTAGCTCAGGCCTACGAGCAGTACTTC. This codes for CASSLSLAQAYEQYF.

The chain uses TRBV28 and TRBJ1-4; D is unresolved. This CDR3 has 12 amino acids. CDR1 and CDR2 (germline): MDHEN, SYDVKM. V lost 3 bases, J lost 7 bases, and 6 bases lay in between. CDR3 region: CASSLGGEKLFF. Written as DNA, the CDR3 is TGTGCCAGCAGTTTGGGAGGTGAAAAACTGTTTTTT. The variable domain in full, with the rest retrieved from reference TRBV28 and TRBJ1-4, is DVKVTQSSRYLVKRTGEKVFLECVQDMDHENMFWYRQDPGLGLRLIYFSYDVKMKEKGDIPEGYSVSREKKERFSLILESASTNQTSMYLCASSLGGEKLFFGSGTQLSVL.

The chain links TRBV6-5 to TRBJ2-2; D not certain. V was clipped by 10 bases and J by 5 bases, with 11 bases between them. This CDR3 spans 12 amino acids. Germline V gene sequence: CDR1 MNHEY, CDR2 SVGAGI. This chain's CDR3 is CATSLITGELFF. The CDR3 coding sequence is TGTGCCACAAGCTTGATTACCGGGGAGCTGTTTTTT.

The chain joins TRBV1 to TRBJ2-7; the D call of TRBD2 is as the table states it, not checked on the DNA. TRBV1 is tagged as a pseudogene. The CDR3 loop spans 14 amino acids. CDR3 nucleotide sequence: TGCACCAGCAGCCAACCTGATTGCGGCTACGAGCAGTACTTC. Residues: CTSSQPDCGYEQYF.

This clone was recorded a few times. The V and J genes are TRBV6-5 and TRBJ1-6; possible D gene TRBD1, 6 bases. The V gene lost 4 bases and the J gene lost 11 bases, with 18 bases spanning the gap. This CDR3 is built from 15 residues. CDR1 is MNHEY, CDR2 SVGAGI, per germline. CDR3: CASSLPRTEEAPLHF. Written as DNA, the CDR3 is TGTGCCAGCAGTTTACCAAGGACAGAGGAGGCACCCCTCCACTTT.

CDR3 DNA: TGTGCCAGCAGCCGAACAGGGCATCAGTACAATGAGCAGTTCTTC. This gives the protein CASSRTGHQYNEQFF. The rearrangement links TRBV5-8 to TRBJ2-1; the D gene is possibly TRBD1 (6 bases). Trimming took 4 bases from V and 4 from J, leaving 15 bases between them. From germline, CDR1 is SGHTS and CDR2 YDEGEE. The CDR3 runs 15 residues.

This clone showed up many times. The rearrangement links TRBV7-6 to TRBJ2-2; 9 bases match TRBD1. CDR1 is SGHVS and CDR2 is FNYEAQ in the germline V gene. The V segment lost 5 bases and the J segment 5 bases; nucleotides outside the gene matches: 6. CDR3 size: 15 residues. For the CDR3, the DNA is TGTGCCAGCAGCCCGGGACAGGGTGGGACCGGGGAGCTGTTTTTT. It translates to CASSPGQGGTGELFF. Variable domain in full (rest from reference TRBV7-6 and TRBJ2-2): GAGVSQSPRYKVTKRGQDVALRCDPISGHVSLYWYRQALGQGPEFLTYFNYEAQQDKSGLPNDRFSAERPEGSISTLTIQRTEQRDSAMYRCASSPGQGGTGELFFGEGSRLTVL.

In nucleotides, the CDR3 is TGCAGCGTTGATGTGGGGAGGGGTGGAGATACGCAGTATTTT. Protein sequence: CSVDVGRGGDTQYF. This rearrangement joins TRBV29-1 to TRBJ2-3; the match to TRBD2 covers 7 bases. The length of the CDR3 is 14 residues. The V gene end was trimmed by 3 bases and the J gene end by 5 bases; junction bases not matched to a gene: 8. Germline-derived CDR1 and CDR2 are SQVTM and ANQGSEA.

The J gene is TRBJ2-4, the V gene TRBV7-8; the match to TRBD2 covers 7 bases. The germline CDR1 and CDR2 sequences are SGHVS and FQNEAQ. The trim removed 1 base at V and 9 bases at J, leaving 9 bases unmatched. The CDR3 length is 15 residues. The CDR3 protein is CASSLGRPGRGIQYF. The DNA of the CDR3 is TGTGCCAGCAGCTTAGGACGACCTGGGAGGGGCATTCAGTACTTC.

The rearrangement joins TRBV19 to TRBJ2-7, with TRBD1 matching 8 bases. The CDR3 has 17 residues. Germline CDR1 LNHDA, CDR2 SQIVND (reference sequence). The V and J ends lost 5 bases and 0 bases, in that order; junction bases with no gene match: 12. This CDR3 is CASSAKVTGVRSYEQYF. The CDR3 DNA reads as TGTGCCAGTAGTGCGAAGGTGACAGGGGTTCGCTCCTACGAGCAGTACTTC.

This chain joins TRBV5-8 and TRBJ2-7, with D tentatively TRBD2 (6 bases). The ends were cut back, 3 bases at V and 3 bases at J, with 13 bases in the middle. CDR1 is SGHTS, CDR2 YDEGEE, per germline. The CDR3 is 14 amino acids. In nucleotides, the CDR3 is TGTGCCAGCAGCTCTCCGGGAGCTGGCTACGAGCAGTACTTC. Its protein product is CASSSPGAGYEQYF.

The table lists this clone with a count of one. The chain recombines TRBV5-1 with TRBJ1-2; D possibly corresponds to TRBD1 (5 bases). V lost 0 bases to trimming and J lost 7 bases, with 16 bases between them. Germline CDR1 is SGHRS and CDR2 is YFSETQ. This CDR3 comprises 15 residues. The CDR3 spells CASSLEWQGVGGYTF. The CDR3 region has the DNA TGCGCCAGCAGCTTGGAATGGCAGGGTGTAGGTGGCTACACCTTC. Together with reference TRBV5-1 and TRBJ1-2, the CDR3 gives the full variable domain: KAGVTQTPRYLIKTRGQQVTLSCSPISGHRSVSWYQQTPGQGLQFLFEYFSETQRNKGNFPGRFSGRQFSNSRSEMNVSTLELGDSALYLCASSLEWQGVGGYTFGSGTRLTVV.

This clone was detected only once. The chain recombines TRBV5-4 with TRBJ2-2; TRBD2 might be the D (5 bases). This CDR3 is 16 amino acids long. The V end lost 1 base, the J end lost 2 bases, and 12 bases lay between the germline ends. Germline V CDR1 and CDR2: SGHNT, YYREEE (reference sequence). CDR3 nucleotides: TGTGCCAGCAGCTTGACGGGCGGACTTAACACCGGGGAGCTGTTTTTT. Translating it yields CASSLTGGLNTGELFF.

A word on this clone: This CDR3 is also generated by other DNA sequences in the sample. In DNA form, the CDR3 reads TGTGCCAGCAGGGGGGGACTACCATCCTACAATGAGCAGTTCTTC. Translated, it gives CASRGGLPSYNEQFF. The chain couples TRBV5-4 to TRBJ2-1, with TRBD2 identical over 7 bases. CDR1 is SGHNT, CDR2 YYREEE, per germline (reference sequence). Trimming at V came to 5 bases and at J to 1 base, leaving 6 bases not matched to a gene. This CDR3 spans 15 amino acids.

The CDR3 DNA follows: TGTGCCAGCAGTTTAGGTAGCTATGGCTACACCTTC. It encodes CASSLGSYGYTF. V usage is TRBV28 and J usage is TRBJ1-2, with D hard to call. The V gene lost 2 bases and the J gene lost 4 bases, with 5 bases spanning the gap. The CDR3 consists of 12 residues. Germline V gives CDR1 MDHEN, CDR2 SYDVKM.

The rearrangement joins TRBV9 to TRBJ1-5; a weak D match, TRBD1 (5 bases). The CDR3 totals 14 residues. CDR1 is SGDLS and CDR2 is YYNGEE in the germline V gene. Trimming removed 3 bases at V and 6 bases at J, with 13 bases between. The chain's CDR3 is CASSAGGVTQPQHF. The CDR3 DNA follows: TGTGCCAGCAGCGCGGGGGGGGTAACTCAGCCCCAGCATTTT. Combining the CDR3 with reference TRBV9 and TRBJ1-5 gives the whole variable domain DSGVTQTPKHLITATGQRVTLRCSPRSGDLSVYWYQQSLDQGLQFLIQYYNGEERAKGNILERFSAQQFPDLHSELNLSSLELGDSALYFCASSAGGVTQPQHFGDGTRLSIL.

The chain combines TRBV28 with TRBJ2-5, with no clear D. This CDR3 region has 13 residues. The ends were cut back, 5 bases at V and 5 bases at J, with 12 bases in the middle. The germline gives CDR1 MDHEN, CDR2 SYDVKM. The CDR3 here is CASSPNFLETQYF. CDR3 in DNA: TGTGCCAGCAGTCCCAACTTTCTCGAGACCCAGTACTTC. The entire variable domain, with the rest obtained from reference TRBV28 and TRBJ2-5, is as follows: DVKVTQSSRYLVKRTGEKVFLECVQDMDHENMFWYRQDPGLGLRLIYFSYDVKMKEKGDIPEGYSVSREKKERFSLILESASTNQTSMYLCASSPNFLETQYFGPGTRLLVL.

The rearrangement links TRBV9 to TRBJ1-3, with D possibly matching TRBD1 (5 bases). V lost 1 base and J lost 2, with 10 bases in between. Looked up from germline, CDR1 is SGDLS and CDR2 is YYNGEE. CDR3 size: 15 residues. The CDR3 spells CASSVYTGAGNTIYF. CDR3 DNA sequence: TGTGCCAGCAGCGTATATACAGGAGCTGGAAACACCATATATTTT. The full variable domain, completed using reference TRBV9 and TRBJ1-3, is DSGVTQTPKHLITATGQRVTLRCSPRSGDLSVYWYQQSLDQGLQFLIQYYNGEERAKGNILERFSAQQFPDLHSELNLSSLELGDSALYFCASSVYTGAGNTIYFGEGSWLTVV.

The chain joins TRBV24-1 to TRBJ2-5, with a weak D call TRBD1 (5 bases). This CDR3 comprises 12 residues. CDR1 and CDR2 (germline): KGHDR, SFDVKD. V was trimmed by 12 bases and J by 7 bases, leaving 17 bases between them. In nucleotides, the CDR3 is TGTGCCTCAGAAGGGGTATTCGGGACCCAGTACTTC. Translating gives CASEGVFGTQYF.

The chain recombines TRBV7-2 with TRBJ2-3; D is possibly TRBD2 (6 bases). The germline CDR1 and CDR2 sequences are SGHTA and FQGNSA. This CDR3 contains 15 residues. Trimming removed 3 bases from V and 14 bases from J, with 24 bases in between. The CDR3 sequence is CASSLDLADTFGGYF. In DNA form, the CDR3 reads TGTGCCAGCAGCTTGGACTTAGCGGATACATTTGGGGGGTATTTT.